This entry lists 6 T cell receptor beta chains sequenced from one sample in a study of T cells in tuberculosis. Sequenced by immunoSEQ multiplex PCR; TCRdb stores in-frame clones only, minus some. This table has tens of thousands of clones, roughly 94% appearing once. Sample: PBMCs. The receptor set was obtained from a donor between 10 and 35 years old with latent tuberculosis or without tuberculosis infection.

This clone was seen just once. The chain has TRBV2 and TRBJ2-1; 11 bases map to TRBD2. Losses at the gene ends were 6 bases for V and 4 bases for J; bases not matched to a gene: 5. The germline CDR1 and CDR2 sequences are SNHLY and FYNNEI. The CDR3 runs 15 residues. In DNA, the CDR3 is TGTGCCAGCAGGGAGACTAGCGGGACGTACAATGAGCAGTTCTTC. The encoded protein is CASRETSGTYNEQFF.

J is TRBJ2-6 and V is TRBV5-1; 10 bases agree with TRBD1. Trimming at V came to 0 bases and at J to 2 bases, leaving 5 bases not matched to a gene. Looked up from germline, CDR1 is SGHRS and CDR2 is YFSETQ. This CDR3 contains 18 residues. The CDR3 region has the DNA TGCGCCAGCAGCTTGGGTGGGACAGGGGACGCTGGGGCCAACGTCCTGACTTTC. Translating it yields CASSLGGTGDAGANVLTF.

This chain joins TRBV5-4 and TRBJ1-1; D possibly corresponds to TRBD1 (6 bases). Germline V lookup: CDR1 SGHNT, CDR2 YYREEE (reference sequence). This CDR3 spans 15 amino acids. Trimming cost V 0 bases and J 4 bases, with 13 bases left between them. The CDR3 reads CASSLDPGVSTEAFF. In DNA form, the CDR3 reads TGTGCCAGCAGCTTGGATCCAGGGGTTAGCACTGAAGCTTTCTTT.

DNA of the CDR3: TGTGCCAGCAGCTCGACTAGCGGGTTCTACGAGCAGTACTTC. It specifies CASSSTSGFYEQYF. This chain connects TRBV11-2 to TRBJ2-7; 10 bases fit TRBD2. This CDR3 is built from 14 residues. J was trimmed by 3 bases and V by 4 bases; bases with no gene match: 3. Per germline, CDR1 SGHAT and CDR2 FQNNGV.

This clone was counted a few times. This rearrangement joins TRBV7-8 to TRBJ1-2; D not certain. The V and J ends lost 5 bases and 2 bases respectively, with 12 bases between them. Germline V lookup: CDR1 SGHVS, CDR2 FQNEAQ. The CDR3 is 14 amino acids. CDR3 DNA: TGTGCCAGCAGCACGACTGACTTCAACTATGGCTACACCTTC. It codes for CASSTTDFNYGYTF.

The V and J genes are TRBV4-1 and TRBJ2-5, with D possibly TRBD2 on 6 matching bases. The CDR3 has 15 residues. V shed 2 bases and J shed 4 bases, with 14 bases lying between them. Germline V gene lookup returns CDR1 MGHRA and CDR2 YSYEKL. CDR3 sequence (DNA): TGCGCCAGCAGCCAACGACTAGGACAAGCAGAGACCCAGTACTTC. Residues: CASSQRLGQAETQYF.